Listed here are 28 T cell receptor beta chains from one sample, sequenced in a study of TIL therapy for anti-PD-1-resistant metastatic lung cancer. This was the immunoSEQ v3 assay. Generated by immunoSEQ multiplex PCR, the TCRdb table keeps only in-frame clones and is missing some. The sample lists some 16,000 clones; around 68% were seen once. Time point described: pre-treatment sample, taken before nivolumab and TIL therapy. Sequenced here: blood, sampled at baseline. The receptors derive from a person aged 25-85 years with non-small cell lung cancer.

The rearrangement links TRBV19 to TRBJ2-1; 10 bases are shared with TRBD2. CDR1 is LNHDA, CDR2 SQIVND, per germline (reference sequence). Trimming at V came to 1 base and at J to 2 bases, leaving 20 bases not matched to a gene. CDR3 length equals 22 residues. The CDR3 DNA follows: TGTGCCAGTAGTATAGGGGCGTGGCTAGCGGGAGATAAACCATTGACCTACAATGAGCAGTTCTTC. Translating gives CASSIGAWLAGDKPLTYNEQFF.

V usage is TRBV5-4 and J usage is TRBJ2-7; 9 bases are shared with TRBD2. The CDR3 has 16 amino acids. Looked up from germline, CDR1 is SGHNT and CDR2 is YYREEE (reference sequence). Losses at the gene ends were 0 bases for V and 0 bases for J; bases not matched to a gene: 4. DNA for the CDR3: TGTGCCAGCAGCTTGGGAAGCGGGGGGTACTCCTACGAGCAGTACTTC. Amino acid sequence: CASSLGSGGYSYEQYF.

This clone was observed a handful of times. The DNA of the CDR3 is TGTGCCAGCAGCGGCAGCCGGGTGGACCTCTATGGCTACACCTTC. Amino acids: CASSGSRVDLYGYTF. The chain carries TRBV7-9 and TRBJ1-2; D ambiguous. V was shortened by 5 bases and J by 4 bases, with 17 bases between the two germline ends. Germline V gene sequence: CDR1 SEHNR, CDR2 FQNEAQ (reference sequence). The CDR3 consists of 15 residues.

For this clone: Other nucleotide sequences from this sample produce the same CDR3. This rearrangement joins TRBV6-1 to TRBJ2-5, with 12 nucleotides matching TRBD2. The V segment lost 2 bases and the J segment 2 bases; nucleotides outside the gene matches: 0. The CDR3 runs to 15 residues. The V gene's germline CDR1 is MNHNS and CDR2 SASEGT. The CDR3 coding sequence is TGTGCCAGCAGTGAACTAGCGGGGGGGCAAGAGACCCAGTACTTC. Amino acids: CASSELAGGQETQYF.

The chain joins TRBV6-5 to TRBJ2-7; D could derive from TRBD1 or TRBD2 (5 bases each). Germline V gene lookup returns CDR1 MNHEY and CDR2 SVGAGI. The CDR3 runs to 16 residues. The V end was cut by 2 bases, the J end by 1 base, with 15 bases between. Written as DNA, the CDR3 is TGTGCCAGCAGTTACCCCCGGGACCGAAATTCCTACGAGCAGTACTTC. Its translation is CASSYPRDRNSYEQYF.

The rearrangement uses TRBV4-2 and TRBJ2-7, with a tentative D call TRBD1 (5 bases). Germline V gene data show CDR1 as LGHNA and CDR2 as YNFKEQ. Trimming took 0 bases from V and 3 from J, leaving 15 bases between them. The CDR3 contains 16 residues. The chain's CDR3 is CASSQDTVQGYYEQYF. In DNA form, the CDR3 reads TGTGCCAGCAGCCAAGATACAGTTCAGGGCTACTACGAGCAGTACTTC.

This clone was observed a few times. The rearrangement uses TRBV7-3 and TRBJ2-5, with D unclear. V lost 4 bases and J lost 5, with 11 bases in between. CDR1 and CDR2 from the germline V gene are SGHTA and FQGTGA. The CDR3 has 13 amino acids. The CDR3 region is CASSSTTGETQYF. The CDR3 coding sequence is TGTGCCAGCAGCTCTACGACTGGGGAGACCCAGTACTTC. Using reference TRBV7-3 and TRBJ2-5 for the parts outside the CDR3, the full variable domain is GAGVSQTPSNKVTEKGKYVELRCDPISGHTALYWYRQSLGQGPEFLIYFQGTGAADDSGLPNDRFFAVRPEGSVSTLKIQRTERGDSAVYLCASSSTTGETQYFGPGTRLLVL.

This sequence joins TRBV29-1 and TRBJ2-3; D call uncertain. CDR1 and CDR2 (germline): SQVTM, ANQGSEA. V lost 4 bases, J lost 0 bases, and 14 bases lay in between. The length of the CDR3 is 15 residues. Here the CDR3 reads CSVVVAGPSTDTQYF. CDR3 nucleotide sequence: TGCAGCGTTGTTGTGGCAGGCCCTAGCACAGATACGCAGTATTTT.

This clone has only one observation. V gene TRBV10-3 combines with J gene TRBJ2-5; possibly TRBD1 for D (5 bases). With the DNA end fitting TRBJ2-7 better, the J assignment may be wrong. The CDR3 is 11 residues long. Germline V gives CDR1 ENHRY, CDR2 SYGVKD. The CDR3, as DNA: TGTGCCATCAAGCAGGGTTACGAGCAGTACTTC. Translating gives CAIKQGYEQYF.

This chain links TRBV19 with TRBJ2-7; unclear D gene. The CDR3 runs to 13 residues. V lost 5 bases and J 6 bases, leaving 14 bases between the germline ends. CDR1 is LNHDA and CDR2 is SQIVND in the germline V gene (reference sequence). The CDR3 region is CASSWSVSSEQYF. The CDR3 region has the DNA TGTGCCAGTAGTTGGTCAGTCAGTAGCGAGCAGTACTTC.

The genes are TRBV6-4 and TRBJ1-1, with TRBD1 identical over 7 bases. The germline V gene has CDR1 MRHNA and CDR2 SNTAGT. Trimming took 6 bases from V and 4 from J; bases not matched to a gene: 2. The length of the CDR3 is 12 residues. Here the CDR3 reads CASRGGGTEAFF. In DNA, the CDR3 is TGTGCCAGCAGAGGGGGCGGCACTGAAGCTTTCTTT.

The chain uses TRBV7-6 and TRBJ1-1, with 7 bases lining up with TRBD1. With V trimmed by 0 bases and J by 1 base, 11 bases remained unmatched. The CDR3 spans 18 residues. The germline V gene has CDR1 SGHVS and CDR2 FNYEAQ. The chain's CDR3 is CASSLALSQGLRNTEAFF. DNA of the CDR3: TGTGCCAGCAGCTTAGCCCTTTCACAGGGGCTGCGGAACACTGAAGCTTTCTTT. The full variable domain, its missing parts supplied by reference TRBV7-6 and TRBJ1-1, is GAGVSQSPRYKVTKRGQDVALRCDPISGHVSLYWYRQALGQGPEFLTYFNYEAQQDKSGLPNDRFSAERPEGSISTLTIQRTEQRDSAMYRCASSLALSQGLRNTEAFFGQGTRLTVV.

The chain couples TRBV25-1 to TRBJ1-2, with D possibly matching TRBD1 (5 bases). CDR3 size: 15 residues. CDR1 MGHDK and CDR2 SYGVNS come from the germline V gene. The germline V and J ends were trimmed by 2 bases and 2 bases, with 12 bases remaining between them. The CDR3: CASSEGGGENYGYTF. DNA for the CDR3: TGTGCCAGCAGTGAAGGGGGAGGGGAAAACTATGGCTACACCTTC.

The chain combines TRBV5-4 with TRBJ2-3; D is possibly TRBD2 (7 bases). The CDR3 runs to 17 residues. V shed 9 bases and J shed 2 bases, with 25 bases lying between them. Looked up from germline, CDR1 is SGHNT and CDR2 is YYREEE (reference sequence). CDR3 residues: CATKEGGERGTTDTQYF. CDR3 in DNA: TGTGCCACCAAAGAGGGGGGGGAGCGCGGTACCACAGATACGCAGTATTTT.

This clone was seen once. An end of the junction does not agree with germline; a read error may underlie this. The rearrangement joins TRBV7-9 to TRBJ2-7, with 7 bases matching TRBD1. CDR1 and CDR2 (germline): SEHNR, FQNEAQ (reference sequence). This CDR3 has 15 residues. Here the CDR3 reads CASSQGDRDPYEQYF. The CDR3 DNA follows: TGCGCCAGCAGCCAAGGGGACAGAGACCCCTACGAGCAGTACTTC.

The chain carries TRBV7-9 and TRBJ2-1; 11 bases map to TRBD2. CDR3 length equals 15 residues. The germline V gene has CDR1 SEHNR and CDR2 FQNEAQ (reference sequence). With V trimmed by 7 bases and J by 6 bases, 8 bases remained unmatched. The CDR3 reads CASNELAGVGNEQFF. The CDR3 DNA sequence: TGTGCCAGCAACGAACTAGCGGGGGTGGGCAATGAGCAGTTCTTC.

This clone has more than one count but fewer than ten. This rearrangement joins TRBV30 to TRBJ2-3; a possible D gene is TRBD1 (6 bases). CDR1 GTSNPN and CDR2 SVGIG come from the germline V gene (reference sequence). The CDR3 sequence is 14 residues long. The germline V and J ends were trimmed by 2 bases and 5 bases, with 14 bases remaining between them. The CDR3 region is CAWSRGNKRDTQYF. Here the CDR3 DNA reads TGTGCCTGGAGTAGGGGGAACAAAAGAGATACGCAGTATTTT.

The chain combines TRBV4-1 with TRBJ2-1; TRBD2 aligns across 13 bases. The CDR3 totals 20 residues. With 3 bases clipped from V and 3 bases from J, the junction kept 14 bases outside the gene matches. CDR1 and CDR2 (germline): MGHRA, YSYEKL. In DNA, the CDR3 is TGCGCCAGCAGCCATGTCGGACTAGCGGGGGCAAGGCGTGGCTACAATGAGCAGTTCTTC. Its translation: CASSHVGLAGARRGYNEQFF.

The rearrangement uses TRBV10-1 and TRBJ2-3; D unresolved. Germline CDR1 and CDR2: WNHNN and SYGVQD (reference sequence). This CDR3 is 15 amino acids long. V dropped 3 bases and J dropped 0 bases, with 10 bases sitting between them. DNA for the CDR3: TGCGCCAGCAGTGACCCAGCGTCTAGCACAGATACGCAGTATTTT. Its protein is CASSDPASSTDTQYF.

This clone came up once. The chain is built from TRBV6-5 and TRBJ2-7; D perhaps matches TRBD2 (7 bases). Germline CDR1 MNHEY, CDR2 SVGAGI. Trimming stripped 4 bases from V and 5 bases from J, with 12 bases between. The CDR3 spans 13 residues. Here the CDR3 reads CASSFRGANEQYF. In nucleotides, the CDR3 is TGTGCCAGCAGTTTCCGGGGGGCGAACGAGCAGTACTTC.

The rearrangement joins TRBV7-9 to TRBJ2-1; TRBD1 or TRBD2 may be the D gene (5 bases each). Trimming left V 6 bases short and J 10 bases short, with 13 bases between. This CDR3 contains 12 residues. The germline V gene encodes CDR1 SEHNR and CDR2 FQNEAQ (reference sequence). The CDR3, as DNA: TGTGCCAGCAGGGACGGGACCCTAGAGCAGTTCTTC. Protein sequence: CASRDGTLEQFF.

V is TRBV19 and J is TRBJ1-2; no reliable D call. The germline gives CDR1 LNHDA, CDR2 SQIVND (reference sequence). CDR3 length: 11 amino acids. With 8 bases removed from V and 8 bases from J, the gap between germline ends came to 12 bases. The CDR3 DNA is TGTGCCAGTTGGGAGAATACCGGCTACACCTTC. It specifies CASWENTGYTF.

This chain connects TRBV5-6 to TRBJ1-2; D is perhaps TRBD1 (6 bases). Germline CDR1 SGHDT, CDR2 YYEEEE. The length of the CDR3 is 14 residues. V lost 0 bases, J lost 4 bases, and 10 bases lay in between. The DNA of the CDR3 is TGTGCCAGCAGCTTGGACAGGGTGAGCTATGGCTACACCTTC. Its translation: CASSLDRVSYGYTF.

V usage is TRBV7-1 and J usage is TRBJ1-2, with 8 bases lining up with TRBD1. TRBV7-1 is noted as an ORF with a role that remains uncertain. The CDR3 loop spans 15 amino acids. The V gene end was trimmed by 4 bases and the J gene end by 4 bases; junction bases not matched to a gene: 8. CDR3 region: CASSLSGQGPYGYTF. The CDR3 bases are TGTGCCAGCAGCTTAAGCGGACAGGGTCCCTATGGCTACACCTTC.

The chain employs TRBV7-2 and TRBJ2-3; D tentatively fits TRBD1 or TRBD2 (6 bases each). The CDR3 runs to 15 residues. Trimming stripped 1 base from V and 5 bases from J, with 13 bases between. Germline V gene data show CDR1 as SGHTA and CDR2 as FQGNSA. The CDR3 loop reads CASSLEEGVGDTQYF. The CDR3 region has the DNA TGTGCCAGCAGCTTAGAGGAGGGGGTGGGAGATACGCAGTATTTT.

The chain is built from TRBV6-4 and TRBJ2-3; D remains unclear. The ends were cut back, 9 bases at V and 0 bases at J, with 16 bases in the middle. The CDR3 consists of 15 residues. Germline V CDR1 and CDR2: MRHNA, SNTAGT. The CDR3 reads CASSNRGVSTDTQYF. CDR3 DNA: TGTGCCAGTTCGAATCGAGGTGTTAGCACAGATACGCAGTATTTT.

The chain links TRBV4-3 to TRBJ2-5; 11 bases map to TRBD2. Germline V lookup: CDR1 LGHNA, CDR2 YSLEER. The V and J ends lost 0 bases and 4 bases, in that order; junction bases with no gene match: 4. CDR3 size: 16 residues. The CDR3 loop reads CASSQDLAGGGETQYF. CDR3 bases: TGCGCCAGCAGCCAAGACTTAGCGGGGGGGGGAGAGACCCAGTACTTC.

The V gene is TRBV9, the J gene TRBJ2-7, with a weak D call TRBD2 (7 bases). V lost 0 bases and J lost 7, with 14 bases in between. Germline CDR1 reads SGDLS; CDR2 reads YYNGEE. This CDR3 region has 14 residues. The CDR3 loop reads CASSVDQGGGEQYF. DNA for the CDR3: TGTGCCAGCAGCGTAGACCAGGGAGGGGGTGAGCAGTACTTC.